One and the same sample provided the 13 T cell receptor beta chains below, sequenced in a study of a mutant IDH1 vaccine in newly diagnosed glioma. TCRdb's table, derived via immunoSEQ multiplex PCR, lists solely in-frame clones and lacks some. This table holds roughly 50,000 clones, around 80% found once. Their antigens remain unidentified. This sample's time point: week 35, safety follow-up. With topical imiquimod, each dose of the vaccine consisted of 300 ug of mutant IDH1 20-mer peptide. Here the sequenced sample was PBMCs, taken from a glioma patient whose treatment included an IDH1 peptide vaccine. Every receptor here comes from a man between 35 and 55 years old with glioma.

This clone appeared a few times. The J gene is TRBJ1-2, the V gene TRBV2, with 8 bases lining up with TRBD1. J was trimmed by 6 bases and V by 6 bases; bases with no gene match: 3. Per the germline V gene, CDR1 is SNHLY and CDR2 is FYNNEI. CDR3 size: 12 residues. The CDR3 nucleotides read TGTGCCAGCAGGCAGGGGGCAGATGGCTACACCTTC. Translation gives CASRQGADGYTF.

The chain carries TRBV6-5 and TRBJ2-4, with D maybe TRBD2 (6 bases). The germline gives CDR1 MNHEY, CDR2 SVGAGI. CDR3 length: 15 amino acids. V was shortened by 10 bases and J by 7 bases, with 23 bases between the two germline ends. The CDR3 region is CATTDPGVPGNIQYF. CDR3 DNA sequence: TGTGCCACCACCGACCCGGGGGTGCCCGGCAACATTCAGTACTTC.

The chain links TRBV2 to TRBJ1-2; maybe TRBD1 (5 bases). The CDR3 is made up of 13 amino acids. CDR1 and CDR2 (germline): SNHLY, FYNNEI. V gave up 6 bases and J gave up 3 bases, with 11 bases separating them. The CDR3: CASRLTVYYGYTF. The CDR3 nucleotides read TGTGCCAGCAGATTGACAGTCTACTATGGCTACACCTTC.

The chain has TRBV27 and TRBJ2-1; perhaps TRBD2 as D (5 bases). The CDR3 is 14 amino acids. CDR1 is MNHEY, CDR2 SMNVEV, per germline (reference sequence). V lost 4 bases to trimming and J lost 8 bases, with 15 bases between them. The DNA for the CDR3 is TGTGCCAGCAGTTCGCGTAACAGAGGGCATGAGCAGTTCTTC. Translation gives CASSSRNRGHEQFF.

This clone was observed once. This chain uses TRBV4-1 with TRBJ2-3; possibly TRBD1 for D (5 bases). The CDR3 contains 14 residues. Trimming removed 0 bases from V and 6 bases from J, with 10 bases in between. CDR1 MGHRA and CDR2 YSYEKL come from the germline V gene. CDR3 in DNA: TGCGCCAGCAGCCAAGAGTCCAGGGTTGATACGCAGTATTTT. It translates to CASSQESRVDTQYF.

This clone was counted once. The chain joins TRBV5-6 to TRBJ1-6; 7 nucleotides line up with TRBD1. This CDR3 has 14 residues. From germline, CDR1 is SGHDT and CDR2 YYEEEE. With V trimmed by 0 bases and J by 6 bases, 0 bases remained unmatched. CDR3 amino acids: CASSLDRGNSPLHF. Written as DNA, the CDR3 is TGTGCCAGCAGCTTGGACAGGGGTAATTCACCCCTCCACTTT.

The chain recombines TRBV6-6 with TRBJ2-3; 12 positions agree with TRBD1. J lost 0 bases, V lost 10 bases, and 8 bases had no gene match. The germline gives CDR1 MNHNY, CDR2 SVGAGI (reference sequence). CDR3 length equals 16 residues. CDR3 in amino acids: CATKPGQGASTDTQYF. For the CDR3, the DNA is TGTGCCACCAAACCGGGACAGGGGGCGAGCACAGATACGCAGTATTTT.

The gene calls are TRBV6-1 and TRBJ2-1; 9 positions agree with TRBD1. V shed 1 base, J shed 8 bases, and the junction held 6 bases outside the gene matches. The CDR3 consists of 15 residues. Germline CDR1 MNHNS, CDR2 SASEGT. CDR3 in DNA: TGTGCCAGCAGTGAAGTCACAGGGGGCTGGGATGAGCAGTTCTTC. This codes for CASSEVTGGWDEQFF.

J is TRBJ2-3 and V is TRBV7-9, with 12 bases matching TRBD2. J was trimmed by 2 bases and V by 5 bases; bases with no gene match: 8. Germline V CDR1 and CDR2: SEHNR, FQNEAQ (reference sequence). The CDR3 loop spans 17 amino acids. The CDR3 DNA is TGTGCCAGCAGCCAGAGGAGGACTAGCGGGAACACAGATACGCAGTATTTT. Translation: CASSQRRTSGNTDTQYF.

The rearrangement uses TRBV30 and TRBJ1-6; 7 nucleotides align to TRBD1. The CDR3 has 15 amino acids. The germline V gene encodes CDR1 GTSNPN and CDR2 SVGIG (reference sequence). The V and J ends lost 0 bases and 7 bases, in that order; junction bases with no gene match: 6. The CDR3 reads CAWSVRRGKNSPLHF. The CDR3 DNA is TGTGCCTGGAGTGTACGCAGGGGGAAAAATTCACCCCTCCACTTT.

J is TRBJ2-3 and V is TRBV6-5, with D unclear. The CDR3 covers 11 residues. Germline loops: CDR1 MNHEY, CDR2 SVGAGI. Between the trimmed V and J ends, which lost 6 bases and 2 bases, there was a span of 3 bases. CDR3 sequence (DNA): TGTGCCAGCAGGATCACAGATACGCAGTATTTT. Translated, it gives CASRITDTQYF.

This rearrangement joins TRBV19 to TRBJ1-1; no reliable D call. Germline lookup yields CDR1 LNHDA and CDR2 SQIVND (reference sequence). Trimming took 4 bases from V and 7 from J, leaving 10 bases between them. The CDR3 runs 12 residues. CDR3 region: CASSKRVYEAFF. DNA of the CDR3: TGTGCCAGTAGTAAACGGGTTTATGAAGCTTTCTTT.

V is TRBV10-2 and J is TRBJ1-6, with 9 bases matching TRBD1. Germline V gene sequence: CDR1 WSHSY, CDR2 SAAADI. Unmatched junction bases numbered 7, after V lost 6 bases and J lost 7 bases. The CDR3 runs to 15 residues. CDR3 residues: CASRTGTGWNSPLHF. The CDR3 DNA reads as TGCGCCAGCAGAACCGGGACAGGGTGGAATTCACCCCTCCACTTT.